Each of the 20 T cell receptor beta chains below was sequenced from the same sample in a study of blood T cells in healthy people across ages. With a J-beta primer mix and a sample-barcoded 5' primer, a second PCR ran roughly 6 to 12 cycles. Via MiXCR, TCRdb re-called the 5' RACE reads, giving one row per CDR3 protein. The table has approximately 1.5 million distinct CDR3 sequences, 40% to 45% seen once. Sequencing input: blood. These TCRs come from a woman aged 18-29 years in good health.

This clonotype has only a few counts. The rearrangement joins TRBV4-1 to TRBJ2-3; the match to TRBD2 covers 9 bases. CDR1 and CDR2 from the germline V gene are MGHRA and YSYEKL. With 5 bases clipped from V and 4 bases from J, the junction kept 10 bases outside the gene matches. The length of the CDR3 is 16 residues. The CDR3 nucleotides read TGCGCCAGCAGCTCCTACGCTAGCGGGGCCGCAGATACGCAGTATTTT. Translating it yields CASSSYASGAADTQYF.

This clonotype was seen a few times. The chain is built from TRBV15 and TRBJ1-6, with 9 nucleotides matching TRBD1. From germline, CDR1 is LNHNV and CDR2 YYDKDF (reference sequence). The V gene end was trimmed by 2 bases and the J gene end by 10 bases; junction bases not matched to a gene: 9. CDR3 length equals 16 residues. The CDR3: CATSRPGTGLYSPLHF. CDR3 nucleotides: TGTGCCACCAGCAGACCTGGGACAGGGTTATACTCACCCCTCCACTTT. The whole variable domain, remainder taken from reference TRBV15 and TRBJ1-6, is DAMVIQNPRYQVTQFGKPVTLSCSQTLNHNVMYWYQQKSSQAPKLLFHYYDKDFNNEADTPDNFQSRRPNTSFCFLDIRSPGLGDTAMYLCATSRPGTGLYSPLHFGNGTRLTVT.

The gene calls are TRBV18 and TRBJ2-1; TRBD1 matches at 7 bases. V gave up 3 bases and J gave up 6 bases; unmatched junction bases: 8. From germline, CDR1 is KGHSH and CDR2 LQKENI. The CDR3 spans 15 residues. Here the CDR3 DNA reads TGTGCCAGCTCACCCCCCGGGACAGTCACCAATGAGCAGTTCTTC. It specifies CASSPPGTVTNEQFF. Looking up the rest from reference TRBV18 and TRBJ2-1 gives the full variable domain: NAGVMQNPRHLVRRRGQEARLRCSPMKGHSHVYWYRQLPEEGLKFMVYLQKENIIDESGMPKERFSAEFPKEGPSILRIQQVVRGDSAAYFCASSPPGTVTNEQFFGPGTRLTVL.

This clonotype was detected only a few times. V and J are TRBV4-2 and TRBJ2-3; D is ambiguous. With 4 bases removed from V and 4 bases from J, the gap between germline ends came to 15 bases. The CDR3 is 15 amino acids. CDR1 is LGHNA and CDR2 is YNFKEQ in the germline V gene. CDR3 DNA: TGTGCCAGCAGCCGAAAAGAGGAGTTTGCAGATACGCAGTATTTT. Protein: CASSRKEEFADTQYF.

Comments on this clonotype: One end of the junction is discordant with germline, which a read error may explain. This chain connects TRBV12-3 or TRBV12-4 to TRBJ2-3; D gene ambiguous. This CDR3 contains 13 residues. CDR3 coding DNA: TGTGCCAGCAGTTTAGAGCGAGCAGATACGCAATATTTT. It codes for CASSLERADTQYF.

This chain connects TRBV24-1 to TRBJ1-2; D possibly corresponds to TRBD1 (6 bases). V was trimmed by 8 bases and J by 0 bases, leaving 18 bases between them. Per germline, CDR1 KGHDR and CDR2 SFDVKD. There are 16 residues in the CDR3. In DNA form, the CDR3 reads TGTGCCACCACCAGGGACATGAGGACAGCTAACTATGGCTACACCTTC. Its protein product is CATTRDMRTANYGYTF.

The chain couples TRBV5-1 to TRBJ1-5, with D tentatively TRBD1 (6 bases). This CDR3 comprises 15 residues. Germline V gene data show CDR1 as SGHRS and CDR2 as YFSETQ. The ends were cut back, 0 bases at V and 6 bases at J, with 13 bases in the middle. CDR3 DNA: TGCGCCAGCAGCTTGGGGACAGACGCGTTTCAGCCCCAGCATTTT. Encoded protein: CASSLGTDAFQPQHF.

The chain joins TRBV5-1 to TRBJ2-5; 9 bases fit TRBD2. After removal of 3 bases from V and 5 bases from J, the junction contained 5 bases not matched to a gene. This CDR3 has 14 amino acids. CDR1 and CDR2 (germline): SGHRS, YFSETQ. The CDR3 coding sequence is TGCGCCAGCAGCTGGACTAGCGATTCGGAGACCCAGTACTTC. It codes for CASSWTSDSETQYF.

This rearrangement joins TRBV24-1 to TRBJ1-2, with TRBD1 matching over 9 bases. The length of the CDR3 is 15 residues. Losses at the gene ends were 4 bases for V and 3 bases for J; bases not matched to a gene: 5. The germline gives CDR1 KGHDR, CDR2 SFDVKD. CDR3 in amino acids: CATSDRDRGDYGYTF. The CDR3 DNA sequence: TGTGCCACCAGTGACCGTGACAGGGGGGACTATGGCTACACCTTC.

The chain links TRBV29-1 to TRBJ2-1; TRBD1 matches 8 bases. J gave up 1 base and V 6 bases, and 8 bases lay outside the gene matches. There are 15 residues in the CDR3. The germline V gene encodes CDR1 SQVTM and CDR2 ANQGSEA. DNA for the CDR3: TGCAGCGTAAGAACAGGGGGAAGATCCTACAATGAGCAGTTCTTC. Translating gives CSVRTGGRSYNEQFF.

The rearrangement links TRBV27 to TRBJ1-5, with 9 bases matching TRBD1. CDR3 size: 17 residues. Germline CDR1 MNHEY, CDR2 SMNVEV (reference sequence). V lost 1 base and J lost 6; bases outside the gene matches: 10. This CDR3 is CASSLLVPTGGSQPQHF. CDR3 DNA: TGTGCCAGCAGTTTATTGGTCCCCACAGGGGGCAGTCAGCCCCAGCATTTT.

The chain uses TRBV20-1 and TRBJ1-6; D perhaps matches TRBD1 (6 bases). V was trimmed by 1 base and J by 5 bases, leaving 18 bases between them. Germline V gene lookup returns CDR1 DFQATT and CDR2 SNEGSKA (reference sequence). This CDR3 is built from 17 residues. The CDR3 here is CSARAPTDGGDNSPLHF. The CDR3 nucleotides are TGCAGTGCTAGAGCTCCCACCGACGGGGGCGATAATTCACCCCTCCACTTT.

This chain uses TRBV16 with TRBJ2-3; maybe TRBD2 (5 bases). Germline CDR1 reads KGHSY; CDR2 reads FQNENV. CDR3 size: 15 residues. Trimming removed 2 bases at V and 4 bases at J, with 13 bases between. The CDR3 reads CASSQRPAGSDTQYF. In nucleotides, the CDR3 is TGTGCCAGCAGCCAACGGCCGGCGGGCTCAGATACGCAGTATTTT.

CDR3: CASSSIAGALKEQYF. DNA for the CDR3: TGTGCCAGCAGCTCAATAGCGGGGGCCCTGAAGGAGCAGTACTTC. J is TRBJ2-5 and V is TRBV7-9; the match to TRBD2 covers 9 bases. CDR1 is SEHNR, CDR2 FQNEAQ, per germline (reference sequence). The CDR3 covers 15 residues. With V trimmed by 4 bases and J by 11 bases, 14 bases remained unmatched. The whole variable domain, filled in from reference TRBV7-9 and TRBJ2-5, reads DTGVSQNPRHKITKRGQNVTFRCDPISEHNRLYWYRQTLGQGPEFLTYFQNEAQLEKSRLLSDRFSAERPKGSFSTLEIQRTEQGDSAMYLCASSSIAGALKEQYFGPGTRLLVL.

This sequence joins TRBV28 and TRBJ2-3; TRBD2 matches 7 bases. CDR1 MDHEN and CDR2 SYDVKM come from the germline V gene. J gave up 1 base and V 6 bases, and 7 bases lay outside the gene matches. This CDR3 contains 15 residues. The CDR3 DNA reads TGTGCCAGCAGCTGGGGGGGGATCCGCACAGATACGCAGTATTTT. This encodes CASSWGGIRTDTQYF. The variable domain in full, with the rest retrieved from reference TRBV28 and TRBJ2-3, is DVKVTQSSRYLVKRTGEKVFLECVQDMDHENMFWYRQDPGLGLRLIYFSYDVKMKEKGDIPEGYSVSREKKERFSLILESASTNQTSMYLCASSWGGIRTDTQYFGPGTRLTVL.

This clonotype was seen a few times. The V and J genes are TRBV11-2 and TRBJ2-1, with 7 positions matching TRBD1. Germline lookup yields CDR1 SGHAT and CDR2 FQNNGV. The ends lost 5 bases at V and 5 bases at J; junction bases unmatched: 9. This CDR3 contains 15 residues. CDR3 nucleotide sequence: TGTGCCAGCAGCAACCGGGACAGAACCCACAATGAGCAGTTCTTC. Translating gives CASSNRDRTHNEQFF.

DNA for the CDR3: TGCAGTGCCGATGACGGGAGGGGTGGTACGCAGTATTTT. It specifies CSADDGRGGTQYF. V usage is TRBV20-1 and J usage is TRBJ2-3; 8 nucleotides match TRBD2. Germline CDR1 is DFQATT and CDR2 is SNEGSKA (reference sequence). V was pared by 6 bases and J by 8 bases, with 10 bases of the junction left unmatched. The CDR3 length is 13 residues.

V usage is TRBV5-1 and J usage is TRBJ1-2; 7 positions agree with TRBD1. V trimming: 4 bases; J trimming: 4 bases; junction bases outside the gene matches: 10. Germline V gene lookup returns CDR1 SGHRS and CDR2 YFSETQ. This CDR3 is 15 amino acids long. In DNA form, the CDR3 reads TGCGCCAGCAGCACTGGGACAGCGGAGAGCTATGGCTACACCTTC. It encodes CASSTGTAESYGYTF.

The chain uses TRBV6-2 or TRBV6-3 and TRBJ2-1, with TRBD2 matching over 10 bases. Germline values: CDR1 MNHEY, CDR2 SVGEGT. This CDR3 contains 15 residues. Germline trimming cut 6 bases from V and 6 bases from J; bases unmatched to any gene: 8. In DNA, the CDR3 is TGTGCCAGCAGCTCCGGGACTAGCGCCGTCAATGAGCAGTTCTTC. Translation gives CASSSGTSAVNEQFF.

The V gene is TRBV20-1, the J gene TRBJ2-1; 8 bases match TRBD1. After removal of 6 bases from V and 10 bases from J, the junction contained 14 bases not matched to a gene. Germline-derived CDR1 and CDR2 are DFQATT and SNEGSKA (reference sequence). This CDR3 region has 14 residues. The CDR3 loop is CSARTGTGSTEQFF. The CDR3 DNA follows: TGCAGTGCACGCACCGGGACAGGCTCCACGGAGCAGTTCTTC.